This TCR beta chain was sequenced during a study of CD8 T cells in ankylosing spondylitis. TCRdb reprocessed the 5' RACE reads via MiXCR and lists one record per CDR3 protein. The data hold around 90,000 distinct CDR3 sequences, with around 27% observed a single time. The CDR3 has 15 amino acids. The V gene end was trimmed by 3 bases and the J gene end by 4 bases; junction bases not matched to a gene: 4. The sequence was obtained from a male donor with ankylosing spondylitis or in good health (not recorded which). The sequencing input was blood, either unsorted or a sorted T cell fraction (not recorded which). The chain couples TRBV12-3 or TRBV12-4 to TRBJ1-3; 9 positions agree with TRBD1. The CDR3, as DNA: TGTGCCAGCAGTTTTGGGGACAGGGCCGGAAACACCATATATTTT. Encoded protein: CASSFGDRAGNTIYF.